These 8 T cell receptor beta chains came from one sample sequenced in a study of T cell responses to AZD1222 COVID-19 vaccine (dated by TCRdb to about 2021). The time point label here, explained by the study, means: baseline before first vaccination. Receptor libraries were prepared by the immunoSEQ multiplex PCR assay. Sourced from immuneACCESS, this table was stored by TCRdb with only in-frame sequences that have V and J called. A share of the clones is absent; for the studies checked, an unresolved V gene accounts for under half, and the remainder has no known explanation. The sample yields approximately 140,000 clones; about 93% were counted once. The ten largest clonotypes hold approximately 5.2% of the sample. This material consisted of peripheral blood, taken on day 0 of AZD1222 vaccination. These TCRs come from an adult in good health.

The chain links TRBV27 to TRBJ2-1; the D is unclear. This CDR3 has 15 amino acids. The V and J ends lost 5 bases and 0 bases respectively, with 11 bases between them. Germline CDR1 reads MNHEY; CDR2 reads SMNVEV (reference sequence). CDR3 protein: CASSDGSSSYNEQFF. The CDR3, as DNA: TGTGCCAGCAGTGACGGGTCGAGCTCCTACAATGAGCAGTTCTTC.

As for this clone: Within the sample, other DNA sequences also encode this same CDR3. V usage is TRBV21-1 and J usage is TRBJ2-7; the D call in the table, TRBD1, was not verified against the DNA. TRBV21-1 has pseudogene status. The CDR3 totals 15 residues. CDR3 protein: CASSKLQGFKYEQYF. The DNA for the CDR3 is TGTGCCAGCAGCAAACTGCAGGGTTTCAAGTACGAGCAGTACTTC.

This chain joins TRBV4-1 and TRBJ2-7; D perhaps matches TRBD1 (5 bases). Germline CDR1 reads MGHRA; CDR2 reads YSYEKL. The CDR3 sequence is 14 residues long. V was cut by 4 bases and J by 1 base, with 11 bases left in between. CDR3 region: CASSLNQGSYEQYF. The CDR3 coding sequence is TGCGCCAGCAGCCTGAACCAGGGATCCTACGAGCAGTACTTC.

The chain is built from TRBV6-5 and TRBJ1-5; D remains unclear. Germline lookup yields CDR1 MNHEY and CDR2 SVGAGI. V was pared by 0 bases and J by 5 bases, with 11 bases between. The CDR3 loop spans 15 amino acids. In DNA, the CDR3 is TGTGCCAGCAGTTACTCCCGGGCGGAATATCAGCCCCAGCATTTT. Translating gives CASSYSRAEYQPQHF.

This rearrangement joins TRBV6-6 to TRBJ2-3; 9 positions agree with TRBD1. The J segment lost 4 bases and the V segment lost 5 bases, leaving 10 bases of the junction unmatched. Germline CDR1 reads MNHNY; CDR2 reads SVGAGI (reference sequence). CDR3 length equals 16 residues. The CDR3 spells CASSLDGTGSSDTQYF. DNA for the CDR3: TGTGCCAGCAGTCTGGACGGGACAGGGTCTTCAGATACGCAGTATTTT.

The V and J genes are TRBV19 and TRBJ1-1; D ambiguous. Germline lookup yields CDR1 LNHDA and CDR2 SQIVND (reference sequence). Trimming removed 4 bases from V and 4 bases from J, with 10 bases in between. The CDR3 spans 13 residues. The CDR3 DNA reads as TGTGCCAGTAGTAGCCAAAGGGCCACTGAAGCTTTCTTT. Amino acids: CASSSQRATEAFF. The full variable domain, in which reference TRBV19 and TRBJ1-1 provide the parts outside the CDR3, is DGGITQSPKYLFRKEGQNVTLSCEQNLNHDAMYWYRQDPGQGLRLIYYSQIVNDFQKGDIAEGYSVSREKKESFPLTVTSAQKNPTAFYLCASSSQRATEAFFGQGTRLTVV.

The V gene is TRBV7-8, the J gene TRBJ2-1, with D perhaps TRBD2 (5 bases). Trimming took 1 base from V and 8 from J, leaving 12 bases between them. The CDR3 has 14 residues. In germline, CDR1 is SGHVS, CDR2 FQNEAQ. DNA for the CDR3: TGTGCCAGCAGCTTAGGCTACGAGGAGGATGAGCAGTTCTTC. It specifies CASSLGYEEDEQFF.

J is TRBJ1-5 and V is TRBV10-2; D gene unclear. The germline gives CDR1 WSHSY, CDR2 SAAADI. The CDR3 has 14 residues. V gave up 3 bases and J gave up 7 bases, with 13 bases separating them. The CDR3 coding sequence is TGCGCCAGCAGTGATTTCGGGGTAGGACAGCCCCAGCATTTT. Translated: CASSDFGVGQPQHF.